This T cell receptor beta chain came from a study of blood T cell repertoires in COVID-19. In the study overall: COVID-19 samples collected from the United States, Italy and Spain covered acute and convalescent phases. Sources were T cells, B-cell-depleted T cells, or PBMCs; the material itself was cDNA or gDNA.

Per the original data handling: For nucleated cells, counts were estimated from reference gene primer amplification. TCRdb's table, derived via immunoSEQ multiplex PCR, lists solely in-frame clones and lacks some. The D gene and trimming were derived from the DNA, and the V and J assignments and clone size from that table. The sample has about 170,000 clones; about 83% are singletons. Followed over time, Seattle patients had been enrolled while infection was active. The CDR3 has 16 amino acids. The ends lost 0 bases at V and 6 bases at J; junction bases unmatched: 12. CDR1 is SQVTM, CDR2 ANQGSEA, per germline.

This chain uses TRBV29-1 with TRBJ2-3; 7 nucleotides align to TRBD2. The sequencing sample was made of peripheral blood. This receptor was obtained from an elderly woman with COVID-19, enrolled during active disease. The DNA for the CDR3 is TGCAGCGTTGAAGATCGAGGGAGGGCCGCGGGGGATACGCAGTATTTT. It specifies CSVEDRGRAAGDTQYF.